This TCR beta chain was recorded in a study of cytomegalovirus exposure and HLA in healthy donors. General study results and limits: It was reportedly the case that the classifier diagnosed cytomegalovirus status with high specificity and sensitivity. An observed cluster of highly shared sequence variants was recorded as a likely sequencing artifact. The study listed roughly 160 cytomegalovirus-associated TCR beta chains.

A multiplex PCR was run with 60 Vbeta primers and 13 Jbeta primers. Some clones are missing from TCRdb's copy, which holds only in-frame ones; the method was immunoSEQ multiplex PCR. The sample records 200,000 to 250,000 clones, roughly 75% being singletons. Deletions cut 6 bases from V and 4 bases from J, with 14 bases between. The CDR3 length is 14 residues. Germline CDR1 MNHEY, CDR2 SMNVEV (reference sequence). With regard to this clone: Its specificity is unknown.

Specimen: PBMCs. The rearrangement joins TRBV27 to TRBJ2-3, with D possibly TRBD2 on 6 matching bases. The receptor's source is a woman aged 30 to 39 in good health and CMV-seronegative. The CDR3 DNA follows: TGTGCCAGCAGGCTGTTGGGGGGAGCAGATACGCAGTATTTT. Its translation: CASRLLGGADTQYF.